This is a list of T cell receptor beta chains from one sample in a study of blood T cell repertoires in COVID-19. Sequenced by immunoSEQ multiplex PCR; TCRdb stores in-frame clones only, minus some. The sample has roughly 160,000 clones, about 85% seen once; the top ten hold more than 5%. Sequences were obtained from peripheral blood. The receptors come from a woman between 45 and 60 years old with COVID-19, enrolled during active disease. Both conserved end residues are part of each CDR3. A D gene is named only where the DNA matches it firmly. The size entry is marked missing in some rows and otherwise reads once, few, many or a size class.

NA	TRBD1	TRBV6-5	TRBJ1-2	TGTGCCAGCAGAGATGGGACAGGGAGGCACTATGGCTACACCTTC	CASRDGTGRHYGYTF
NA	NA	TRBV7-9	TRBJ2-2	TGTGCCAGCAGCCCAGGGGCTGGCACCGGGGAGCTGTTTTTT	CASSPGAGTGELFF
once	TRBD1	TRBV5-1	TRBJ2-3	TGCGCCAGCAGCTTGGGGGGACAGAGCACAGATACGCAGTATTTT	CASSLGGQSTDTQYF
NA	NA	TRBV2	TRBJ2-2	TGTGCCAGCAGTGGACTAGTTACCGGGGAGCTGTTTTTT	CASSGLVTGELFF
few	TRBD2	TRBV7-9	TRBJ2-1	TGTGCCAGCAGCCCGACTAGCGGGGGGGCCCGGAATGAGCAGTTCTTC	CASSPTSGGARNEQFF
NA	NA	TRBV6-1	TRBJ2-5	TGTGCCAGCAGTGAAACGAAGTGGGTGGCAGGGCATGAGACCCAGTACTTC	CASSETKWVAGHETQYF
NA	NA	TRBV9	TRBJ2-1	TGTGCCAGCAGCGTAGGGCTAGTCGGTGAGCAGTTCTTC	CASSVGLVGEQFF
NA	TRBD1	TRBV15	TRBJ2-7	TGTGCCACCAGTACGTGGCAGGGGGCGAGCTACGAGCAGTACTTC	CATSTWQGASYEQYF
NA	NA	TRBV7-9	TRBJ2-7	TGTGCCAGCAGCTCCTACCGGACAGACCACGAGCAGTACTTC	CASSSYRTDHEQYF
few	NA	TRBV5-4	TRBJ1-1	TGTGCCAGCAGCATTCAGGGAGGCACTGAAGCTTTCTTT	CASSIQGGTEAFF
NA	TRBD1	TRBV7-3	TRBJ1-3	TGTGCCAGCAGCCAGGGACAGAACTCTGGAAACACCATATATTTT	CASSQGQNSGNTIYF
NA	NA	TRBV5-1	TRBJ2-5	TGCGCCAGCAGCTTGGCTTACAGTACTCAAGAGACCCAGTACTTC	CASSLAYSTQETQYF
NA	TRBD1	TRBV6-5	TRBJ1-2	TGTGCCAGCAGTTACTCGTCAGGGGGATTACATGGCTACACCTTC	CASSYSSGGLHGYTF
NA	TRBD2	TRBV6-5	TRBJ2-7	TGTGCCAGCAGTCCCGGACTAGCGGGGGGGTACGAGCAGTACTTC	CASSPGLAGGYEQYF
NA	NA	TRBV18	TRBJ1-2	TGTGCCAGCTCACCACCAGGGGTCCGCGGCTACACCTTC	CASSPPGVRGYTF
NA	TRBD1	TRBV7-9	TRBJ2-2	TGTGCCAGCAGAGGGGACAGGGGTAACACCGGGGAGCTGTTTTTT	CASRGDRGNTGELFF
NA	TRBD1	TRBV3-1/TRBV3-2	TRBJ1-2	TGTGCCAGCAAGACAGGGTTTGGCTACACCTTC	CASKTGFGYTF
NA	TRBD2	TRBV3-1/TRBV3-2	TRBJ2-5	TGTGCCAGCAGTCCACTAGCGGGGGGGCCCTTTGAGACCCAGTACTTC	CASSPLAGGPFETQYF
NA	TRBD1	TRBV10-3	TRBJ1-5	TGTGCCATCAGAGGGACAGGTGATCAGCCCCAGCATTTT	CAIRGTGDQPQHF
NA	TRBD2	TRBV30	TRBJ2-5	TGTGCCTTCGACACTAGCGGGGGGGCGGAGACCCAGTACTTC	CAFDTSGGAETQYF
NA	NA	TRBV18	TRBJ2-7	TGTGCCAGCTCACCAGGGGGGACCTGGCAGTACTTC	CASSPGGTWQYF
NA	TRBD2	TRBV7-2	TRBJ2-1	TGTGCCAGCAGCCCCCGGGGGGACGCCTACAATGAGCAGTTCTTC	CASSPRGDAYNEQFF
NA	NA	TRBV7-6	TRBJ2-3	TGTGCCAGCAGCTTAGCGGGGGGGCTAGGGGATACGCAGTATTTT	CASSLAGGLGDTQYF
many	TRBD2	TRBV24-1	TRBJ2-1	TGTGCCACCAGTTCTATAGCGGGGGGTGATGAGCAGTTCTTC	CATSSIAGGDEQFF
NA	NA	TRBV9	TRBJ1-1	TGTGCCAGCAGCCAACACGGGACAACGAACACTGAAGCTTTCTTT	CASSQHGTTNTEAFF
NA	TRBD1	TRBV27	TRBJ2-2	TGTGCCAGCAGTTTTAAACAGGGGGCGGGCGGGGAGCTGTTTTTT	CASSFKQGAGGELFF
NA	NA	TRBV27	TRBJ1-2	TGTGCCAGCAGTTTCAAGCGGGCGGGCTCGAGCTATGGCTACACCTTC	CASSFKRAGSSYGYTF
NA	TRBD1	TRBV6-2/TRBV6-3	TRBJ1-1	TGTGCCAGCACCCCCCGGACAGGGGGCACTGAAGCTTTCTTT	CASTPRTGGTEAFF
NA	NA	TRBV2	TRBJ2-2	TGTGCCAGCAACAGTCGGGGGGCTGCGAACACCGGGGAGCTGTTTTTT	CASNSRGAANTGELFF
NA	TRBD1	TRBV5-1	TRBJ2-3	TGCGCCAGCAGCAACGGACAGGGGCGAGATACGCAGTATTTT	CASSNGQGRDTQYF
NA	NA	TRBV25-1	TRBJ1-4	TGTGCCAGCAGTGAAGTCAGATATGAAAAACTGTTTTTT	CASSEVRYEKLFF
NA	NA	TRBV23-1	TRBJ1-6	TGCGCCAGCCCAACGCGTGGCGGTGATAATTCACCCCTCCACTTT	CASPTRGGDNSPLHF
once	NA	TRBV12-3/TRBV12-4	TRBJ1-1	TGTGCCAGCAGTTTACAGGAAATTGGTGAAGCTTTCTTT	CASSLQEIGEAFF
NA	NA	TRBV18	TRBJ1-1	TGTGCCAGCTCACCATGGGCGGACTACACTGAAGCTTTCTTT	CASSPWADYTEAFF
NA	TRBD1	TRBV15	TRBJ2-3	TGTGCCACCAGCCCCAGGGGGCAGGGGACAGATACGCAGTATTTT	CATSPRGQGTDTQYF
NA	NA	TRBV5-4	TRBJ2-1	TGTGCCAGCAGCTATGGCGGGGCCAATGAGCAGTTCTTC	CASSYGGANEQFF
NA	TRBD1	TRBV7-2	TRBJ1-2	TGTGCCAGCAGCCGGATGGGGACAGGGGCAGGCTACACCTTC	CASSRMGTGAGYTF
NA	NA	TRBV7-2	TRBJ2-5	TGTGCCAGCAGCTTTTCAGGGGCAGAGACCCAGTACTTC	CASSFSGAETQYF
NA	NA	TRBV7-9	TRBJ1-5	TGTGCCAGCAGCTTAGGGGGGCTTCAGCCCCAGCATTTT	CASSLGGLQPQHF
NA	NA	TRBV19	TRBJ1-5	TGTGCCAGTAGTATAGGAGCTAGCAATCAGCCCCAGCATTTT	CASSIGASNQPQHF
few	NA	TRBV6-5	TRBJ2-1	TGTGCCAGCAGGCCTCAGGGTCTGCCCTACAATGAGCAGTTCTTC	CASRPQGLPYNEQFF
NA	TRBD2	TRBV29-1	TRBJ2-4	TGCAGCGTTGTTAGGCTAGCGGGGGATGTAGCCAAAAACATTCAGTACTTC	CSVVRLAGDVAKNIQYF
NA	NA	TRBV10-1	TRBJ2-2	TGCGCCAGCCAGGAAGAGGGTAGAGGCACCGGGGAGCTGTTTTTT	CASQEEGRGTGELFF
NA	TRBD1	TRBV5-1	TRBJ2-7	TGCGCCAGCAGCTTGGAAGTGACAGGGGGTTTCTCCTACGAGCAGTACTTC	CASSLEVTGGFSYEQYF
once	TRBD2	TRBV28	TRBJ2-3	TGTGCCAGCAGCCGGGGGGGCACAGATACGCAGTATTTT	CASSRGGTDTQYF
once	NA	TRBV4-2	TRBJ2-7	TGTGCCAGCAGCCCAAATCAGGACAAAACCTACGAGCAGTACTTC	CASSPNQDKTYEQYF
NA	NA	TRBV5-1	TRBJ1-6	TGCGCCAGCAGCACCATGGAAGGGGTGGATTCACCCCTCCACTTT	CASSTMEGVDSPLHF
NA	NA	TRBV11-3	TRBJ1-2	TGTGCCATAACAGGGAGTAACTATGGCTACACCTTC	CAITGSNYGYTF
NA	NA	TRBV24-1	TRBJ2-5	TGTGCCACCAAGGGGGTAGTTGGGGAGACCCAGTACTTC	CATKGVVGETQYF
NA	TRBD1	TRBV18	TRBJ2-7	TGTGCCAGCTCACCCCGGGACAGGGGAGGCGAGCAGTACTTC	CASSPRDRGGEQYF
NA	NA	TRBV6-5	TRBJ1-5	TGTGCCAGCAGTCATGCGGAAAGCAATCAGCCCCAGCATTTT	CASSHAESNQPQHF
NA	TRBD2	TRBV7-9	TRBJ2-1	TGTGCCAGCAGCCCAAAAATCTCAGCGGGGGGACTCTCCTACAATGAGCAGTTCTTC	CASSPKISAGGLSYNEQFF